This T cell receptor (beta chain) was obtained from a study of T-cell memory formation after mild COVID-19. This clonotype was recorded at least ten times. TCRdb reprocessed the 5' RACE reads with MiXCR, giving one entry per CDR3 protein. Among some 320,000 distinct CDR3 sequences listed, 15% to 20% were seen once. J was trimmed by 3 bases and V by 7 bases; bases with no gene match: 11. The CDR3 is 16 residues long. Germline-derived CDR1 and CDR2 are SGHVS and FNYEAQ. The gene calls are TRBV7-6 and TRBJ2-2; 7 bases map to TRBD2. The source material was PBMCs or a T cell subset sorted from them (not recorded which). This sequence was found in a young man who had mild COVID-19 (a few samples of this study predate the infection). Cell type and time point are not known. CDR3 DNA sequence: TGTGCCAGCAATAACTATAAGGCGGGGGACACCGGGGAGCTGTTTTTT. It encodes CASNNYKAGDTGELFF.